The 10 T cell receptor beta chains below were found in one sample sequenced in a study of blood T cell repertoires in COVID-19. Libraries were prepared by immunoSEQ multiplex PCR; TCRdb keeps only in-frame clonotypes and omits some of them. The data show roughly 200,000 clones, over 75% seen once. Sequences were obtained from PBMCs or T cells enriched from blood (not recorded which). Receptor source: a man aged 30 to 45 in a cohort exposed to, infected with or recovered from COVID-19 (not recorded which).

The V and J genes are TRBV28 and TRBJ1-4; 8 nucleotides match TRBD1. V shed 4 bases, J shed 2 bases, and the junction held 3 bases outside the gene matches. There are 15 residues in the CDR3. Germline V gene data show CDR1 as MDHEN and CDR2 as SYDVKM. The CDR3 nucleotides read TGTGCCAGCAGTTGGACAGGGAGGACTAATGAAAAACTGTTTTTT. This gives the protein CASSWTGRTNEKLFF.

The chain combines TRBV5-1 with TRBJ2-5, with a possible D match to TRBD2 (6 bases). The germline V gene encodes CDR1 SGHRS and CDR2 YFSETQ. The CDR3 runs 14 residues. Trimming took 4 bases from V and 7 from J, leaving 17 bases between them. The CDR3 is CASSEGLREGTQYF. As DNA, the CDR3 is TGCGCCAGCAGCGAGGGACTGCGGGAAGGGACCCAGTACTTC.

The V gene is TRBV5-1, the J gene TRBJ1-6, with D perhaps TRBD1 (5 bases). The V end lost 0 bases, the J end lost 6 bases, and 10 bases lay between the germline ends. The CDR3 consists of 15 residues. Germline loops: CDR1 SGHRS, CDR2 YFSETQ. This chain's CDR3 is CASSLAGRANSPLHF. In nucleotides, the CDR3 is TGCGCCAGCAGCTTGGCGGGCAGGGCTAATTCACCCCTCCACTTT.

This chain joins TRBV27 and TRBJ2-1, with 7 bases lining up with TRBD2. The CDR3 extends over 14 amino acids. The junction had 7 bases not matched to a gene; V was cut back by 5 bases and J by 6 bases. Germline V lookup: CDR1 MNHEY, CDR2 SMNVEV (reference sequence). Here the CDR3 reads CASSGLGEGNEQFF. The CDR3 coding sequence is TGTGCCAGCAGTGGGTTGGGGGAGGGCAATGAGCAGTTCTTC.

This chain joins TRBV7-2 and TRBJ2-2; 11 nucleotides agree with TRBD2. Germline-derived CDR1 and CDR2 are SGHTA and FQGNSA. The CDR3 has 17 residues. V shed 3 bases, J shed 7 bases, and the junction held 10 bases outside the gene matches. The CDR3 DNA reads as TGTGCCAGCAGCTTTCGTCTAGCGGGAGGCCAGGGCGGGGAGCTGTTTTTT. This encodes CASSFRLAGGQGGELFF. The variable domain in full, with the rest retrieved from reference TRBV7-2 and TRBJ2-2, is GAGVSQSPSNKVTEKGKDVELRCDPISGHTALYWYRQSLGQGLEFLIYFQGNSAPDKSGLPSDRFSAERTGGSVSTLTIQRTQQEDSAVYLCASSFRLAGGQGGELFFGEGSRLTVL.

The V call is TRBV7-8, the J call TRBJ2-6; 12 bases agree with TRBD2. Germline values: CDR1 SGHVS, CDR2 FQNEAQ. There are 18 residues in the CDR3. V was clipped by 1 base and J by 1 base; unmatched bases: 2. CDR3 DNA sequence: TGTGCCAGCAGCTTAGTGACTAGCGGGAGTTCTGGGGCCAACGTCCTGACTTTC. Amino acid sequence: CASSLVTSGSSGANVLTF.

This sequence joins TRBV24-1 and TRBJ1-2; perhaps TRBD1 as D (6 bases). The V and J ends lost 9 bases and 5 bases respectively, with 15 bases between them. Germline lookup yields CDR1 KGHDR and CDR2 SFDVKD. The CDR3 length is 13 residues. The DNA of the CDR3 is TGTGCCACCGATGATCGGGGGGCTTATGGCTACACCTTC. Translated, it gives CATDDRGAYGYTF.

The CDR3 nucleotides are TGTGCCAGCAGCTTAGATGTTCGGGCAGGGAGGAATGCTTTCTTT. This translates into CASSLDVRAGRNAFF. V and J are TRBV7-2 and TRBJ1-1; a weak D match, TRBD1 (5 bases). V was trimmed by 1 base and J by 11 bases, leaving 20 bases between them. The CDR3 extends over 15 amino acids. Germline-derived CDR1 and CDR2 are SGHTA and FQGNSA.

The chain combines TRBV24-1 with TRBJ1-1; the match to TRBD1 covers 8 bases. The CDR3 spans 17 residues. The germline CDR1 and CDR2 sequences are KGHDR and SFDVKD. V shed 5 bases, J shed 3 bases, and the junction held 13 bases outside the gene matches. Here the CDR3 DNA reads TGTGCCACCAGTGGTACAGGGGGGCAGATGGGTGACACTGAAGCTTTCTTT. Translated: CATSGTGGQMGDTEAFF.

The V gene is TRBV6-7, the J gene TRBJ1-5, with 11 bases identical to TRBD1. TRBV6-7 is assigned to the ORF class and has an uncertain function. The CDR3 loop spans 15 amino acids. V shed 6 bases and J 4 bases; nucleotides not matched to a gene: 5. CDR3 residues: CASRDRGPSNQPQHF. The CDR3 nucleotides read TGTGCCAGCAGGGACAGGGGGCCTAGTAATCAGCCCCAGCATTTT.